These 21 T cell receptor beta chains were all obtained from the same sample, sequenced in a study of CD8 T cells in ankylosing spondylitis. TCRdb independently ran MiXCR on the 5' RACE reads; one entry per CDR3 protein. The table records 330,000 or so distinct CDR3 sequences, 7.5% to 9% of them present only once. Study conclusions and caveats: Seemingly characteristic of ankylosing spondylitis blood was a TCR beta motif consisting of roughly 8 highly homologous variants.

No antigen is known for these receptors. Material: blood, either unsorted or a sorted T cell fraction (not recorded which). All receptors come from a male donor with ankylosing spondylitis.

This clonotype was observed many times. The CDR3 loop reads CASSLSGKNIQYF. For the CDR3, the DNA is TGTGCCAGCAGCTTGTCCGGAAAAAACATTCAGTACTTC. V usage is TRBV5-5 and J usage is TRBJ2-4; D is undetermined. Trimming left V 1 base short and J 4 bases short, with 6 bases between. Germline V lookup: CDR1 SGHKS, CDR2 YYEKEE (reference sequence). CDR3 size: 13 residues.

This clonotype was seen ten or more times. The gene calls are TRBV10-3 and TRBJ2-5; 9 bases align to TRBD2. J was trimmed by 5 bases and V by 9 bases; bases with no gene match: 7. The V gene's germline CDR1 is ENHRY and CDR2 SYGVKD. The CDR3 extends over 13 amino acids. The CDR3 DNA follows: TGTGCCATTGTAGCGGGAGTGGGTGAGACCCAGTACTTC. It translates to CAIVAGVGETQYF.

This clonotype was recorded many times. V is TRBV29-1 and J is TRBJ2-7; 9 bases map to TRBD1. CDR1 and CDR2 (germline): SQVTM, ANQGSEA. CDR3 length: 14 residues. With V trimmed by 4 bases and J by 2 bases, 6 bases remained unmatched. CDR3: CSVVLGTGTYEQYF. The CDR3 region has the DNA TGCAGCGTTGTTTTAGGGACAGGGACCTACGAGCAGTACTTC.

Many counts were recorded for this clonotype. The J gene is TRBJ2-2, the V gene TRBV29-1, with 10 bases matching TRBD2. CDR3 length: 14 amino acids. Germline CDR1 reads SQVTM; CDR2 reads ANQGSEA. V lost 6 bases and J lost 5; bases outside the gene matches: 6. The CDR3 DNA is TGCAGCGTAGCTAGCGGGAGCACGACCGGGGAGCTGTTTTTT. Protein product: CSVASGSTTGELFF.

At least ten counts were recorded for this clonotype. For the CDR3, the DNA is TGTGCCAGCAGAGGGTCAGTTGGAAGCAATCAGCCCCAGCATTTT. Its protein is CASRGSVGSNQPQHF. The rearrangement uses TRBV12-3 or TRBV12-4 and TRBJ1-5; D is undetermined. Trimming left V 6 bases short and J 1 base short, with 13 bases between. This CDR3 has 15 residues.

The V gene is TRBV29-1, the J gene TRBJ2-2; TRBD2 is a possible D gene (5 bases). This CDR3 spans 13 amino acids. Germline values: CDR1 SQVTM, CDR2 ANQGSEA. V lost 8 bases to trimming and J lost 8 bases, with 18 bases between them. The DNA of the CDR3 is TGCAGCAAAACTCGCGGGTGGGCGGGGGAGCTGTTTTTT. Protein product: CSKTRGWAGELFF.

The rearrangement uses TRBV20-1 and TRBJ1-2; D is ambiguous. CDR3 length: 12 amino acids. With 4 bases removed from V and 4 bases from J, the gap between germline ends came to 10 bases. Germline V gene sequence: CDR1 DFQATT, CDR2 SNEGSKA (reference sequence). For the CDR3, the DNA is TGCAGTGCTACCCGGGGAGGCTATGGCTACACCTTC. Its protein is CSATRGGYGYTF.

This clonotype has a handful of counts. This CDR3 is CASSFGGVNEKLFF. The CDR3, as DNA: TGTGCCAGCAGTTTTGGGGGAGTTAATGAAAAACTGTTTTTT. The chain recombines TRBV12-3 or TRBV12-4 with TRBJ1-4; D may be TRBD1 (5 bases). The CDR3 spans 14 residues. V was shortened by 3 bases and J by 4 bases, with 9 bases between the two germline ends.

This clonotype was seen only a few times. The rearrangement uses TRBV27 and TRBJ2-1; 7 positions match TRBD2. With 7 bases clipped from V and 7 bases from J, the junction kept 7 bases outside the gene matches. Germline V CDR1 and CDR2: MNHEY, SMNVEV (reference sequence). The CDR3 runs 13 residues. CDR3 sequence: CASTSSGVNEQFF. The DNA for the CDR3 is TGTGCCAGCACCTCGAGCGGGGTGAATGAGCAGTTCTTC.

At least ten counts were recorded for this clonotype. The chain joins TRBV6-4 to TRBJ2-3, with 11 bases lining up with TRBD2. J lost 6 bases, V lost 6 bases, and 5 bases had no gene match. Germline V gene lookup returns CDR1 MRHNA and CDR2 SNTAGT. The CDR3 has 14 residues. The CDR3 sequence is CASRPLAGGDTQYF. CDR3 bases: TGTGCCAGCAGGCCGCTAGCGGGAGGTGATACGCAGTATTTT.

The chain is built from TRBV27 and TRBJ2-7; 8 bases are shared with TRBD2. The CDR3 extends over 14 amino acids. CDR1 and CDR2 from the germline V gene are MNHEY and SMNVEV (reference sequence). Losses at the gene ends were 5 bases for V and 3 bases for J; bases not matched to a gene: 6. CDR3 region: CASSGGTRIYEQYF. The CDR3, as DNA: TGTGCCAGCAGTGGGGGGACTAGGATCTACGAGCAGTACTTC.

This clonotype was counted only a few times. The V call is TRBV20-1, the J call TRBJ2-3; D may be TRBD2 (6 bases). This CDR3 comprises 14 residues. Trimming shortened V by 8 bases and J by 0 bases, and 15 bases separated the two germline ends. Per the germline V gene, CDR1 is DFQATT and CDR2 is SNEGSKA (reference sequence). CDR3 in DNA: TGCAGTACTGGGGCAGGGACTAGCACAGATACGCAGTATTTT. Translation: CSTGAGTSTDTQYF.

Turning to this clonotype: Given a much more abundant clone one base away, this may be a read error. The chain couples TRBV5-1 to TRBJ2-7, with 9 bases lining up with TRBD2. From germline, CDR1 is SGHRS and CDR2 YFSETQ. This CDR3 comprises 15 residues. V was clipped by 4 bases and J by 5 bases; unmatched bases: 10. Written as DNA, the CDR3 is TGCGCCAGCAGCAAGGGGACTAGCAGGATCCACGAGCAGTACTTC. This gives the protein CASSKGTSRIHEQYF.

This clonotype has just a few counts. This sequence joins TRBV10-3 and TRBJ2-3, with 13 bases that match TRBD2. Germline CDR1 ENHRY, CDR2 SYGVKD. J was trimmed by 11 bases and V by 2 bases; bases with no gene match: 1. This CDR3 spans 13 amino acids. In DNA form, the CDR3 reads TGTGCCATCAGTGAGACTAGCGGGAGGGTGCAGTATTTT. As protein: CAISETSGRVQYF.

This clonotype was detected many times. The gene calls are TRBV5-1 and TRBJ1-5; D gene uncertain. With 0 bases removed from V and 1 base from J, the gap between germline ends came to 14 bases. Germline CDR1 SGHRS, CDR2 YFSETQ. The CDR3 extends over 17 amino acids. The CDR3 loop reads CASSLDPATNSNQPQHF. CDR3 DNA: TGCGCCAGCAGCTTGGACCCAGCCACGAACAGCAATCAGCCCCAGCATTTT.

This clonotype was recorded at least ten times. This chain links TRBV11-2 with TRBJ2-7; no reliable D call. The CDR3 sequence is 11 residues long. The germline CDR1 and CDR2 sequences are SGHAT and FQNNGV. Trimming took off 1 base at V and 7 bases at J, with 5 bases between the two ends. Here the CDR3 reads CASSLVLEQYF. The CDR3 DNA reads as TGTGCCAGCAGCTTAGTTTTGGAGCAGTACTTC.

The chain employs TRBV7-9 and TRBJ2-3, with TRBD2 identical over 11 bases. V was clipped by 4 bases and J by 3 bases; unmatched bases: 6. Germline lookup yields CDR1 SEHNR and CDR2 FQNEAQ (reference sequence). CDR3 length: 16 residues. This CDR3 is CASSSTIAGGTDTQYF. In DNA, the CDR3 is TGTGCCAGCAGCTCTACGATAGCGGGAGGGACAGATACGCAGTATTTT.

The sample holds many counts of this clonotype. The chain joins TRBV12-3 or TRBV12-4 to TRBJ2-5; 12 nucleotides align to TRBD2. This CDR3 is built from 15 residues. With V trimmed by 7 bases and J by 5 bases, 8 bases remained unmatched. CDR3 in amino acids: CASTQTSGRAETQYF. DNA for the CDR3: TGTGCCAGCACCCAGACTAGCGGGAGAGCTGAGACCCAGTACTTC.

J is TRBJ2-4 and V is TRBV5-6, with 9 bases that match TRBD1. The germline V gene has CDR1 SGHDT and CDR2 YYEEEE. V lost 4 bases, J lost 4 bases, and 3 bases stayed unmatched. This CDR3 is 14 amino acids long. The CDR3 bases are TGTGCCAGCAGCACCGGGACAGGGAAAAACATTCAGTACTTC. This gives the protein CASSTGTGKNIQYF.

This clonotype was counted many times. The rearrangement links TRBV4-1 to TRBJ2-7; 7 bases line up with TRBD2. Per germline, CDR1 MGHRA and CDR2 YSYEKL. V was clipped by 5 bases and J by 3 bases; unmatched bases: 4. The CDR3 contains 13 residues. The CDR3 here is CASSMTSFYEQYF. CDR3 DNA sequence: TGCGCCAGCAGCATGACTAGCTTCTACGAGCAGTACTTC.

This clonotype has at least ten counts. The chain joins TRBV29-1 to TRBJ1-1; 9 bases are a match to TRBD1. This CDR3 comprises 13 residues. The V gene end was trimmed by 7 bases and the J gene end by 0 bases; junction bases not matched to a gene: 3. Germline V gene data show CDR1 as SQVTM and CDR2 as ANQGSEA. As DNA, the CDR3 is TGCAGCGCCTGGACAGGGGTGAACACTGAAGCTTTCTTT. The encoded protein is CSAWTGVNTEAFF. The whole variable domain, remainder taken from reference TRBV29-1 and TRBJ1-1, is SAVISQKPSRDICQRGTSLTIQCQVDSQVTMMFWYRQQPGQSLTLIATANQGSEATYESGFVIDKFPISRPNLTFSTLTVSNMSPEDSSIYLCSAWTGVNTEAFFGQGTRLTVV.